This TCR beta chain is from a study of blood T cell repertoires in COVID-19. Overall study: The United States, Italy and Spain provided the acute and convalescent COVID-19 samples. Nucleic acid was either cDNA or gDNA, and it came from T cells, B-cell-depleted T cells, or PBMCs.

V was clipped by 1 base and J by 2 bases; unmatched bases: 6. CDR1 is SGHNT, CDR2 YYREEE, per germline (reference sequence). The CDR3 sequence is 15 residues long. The data were produced by immunoSEQ multiplex PCR, yet TCRdb's version contains in-frame clones alone and is incomplete. The sample consists of around 300,000 clones, approximately 91% of them appearing once. The material sequenced was peripheral blood. This TCR came from a woman aged 40 to 50 who had recovered from COVID-19. J is TRBJ2-7 and V is TRBV5-4; TRBD2 agrees at 7 bases. The chain's CDR3 is CASSLSSGTTYEQYF. Here the CDR3 DNA reads TGTGCCAGCAGCTTGTCGAGCGGGACTACCTACGAGCAGTACTTC.